This TCR beta chain was identified in a study of CD8 T cells in Susac syndrome. Overall study findings and caveats: Only a relatively small number of individuals were included in the TCR sequencing and HLA analysis.

V gave up 3 bases and J gave up 4 bases, with 12 bases separating them. The CDR3 extends over 13 amino acids. Germline V CDR1 and CDR2: DFQATT, SNEGSKA (reference sequence). The CD8+ and CD4+ T cells were isolated magnetically using a negative isolation approach, whereas the TEMRA cells were enriched by FACS. Reverse transcription used roughly 0.5 to 1 ug RNA and random hexamers. A single record per CDR3 protein comes from TCRdb applying MiXCR to the immunoSEQ multiplex PCR reads. The table includes some 99,000 distinct CDR3 sequences, approximately 96% detected once. As to this clonotype: The antigen is undetermined.

The clonotype was recovered from a human donor in good health. The chain joins TRBV20-1 to TRBJ2-5; the D is unclear. The source material was CD4+ T cells from PBMCs. DNA of the CDR3: TGCAGTGCTAGGGTTAGAGTTCGAGAGACCCAGTACTTC. This gives the protein CSARVRVRETQYF.